These T cell receptor beta chains were read from a single sample in a study of T-cell memory formation after mild COVID-19. MiXCR, run by TCRdb on the 5' RACE reads, gives a single entry per CDR3 protein. The profile shows approximately 580,000 distinct CDR3 sequences, around 21% of them singletons. Sequences were obtained from PBMCs or a T cell subset sorted from them (not recorded which). The receptors shown here come from an adult woman who had mild COVID-19 (a few samples of this study predate the infection). Cell type and time point are not known. Each CDR3 is given with its conserved first and last residue. The size of a clone is reported for some rows only, either as once, few or many, or as a class for expanded clones.

j_gene: TRBJ2-1; abundance: .; v_gene: TRBV5-1; CDR3aa: CASSWAGQGVYNEQFF
j_gene: TRBJ2-6; abundance: .; v_gene: TRBV5-1; CDR3aa: CASSLVRGDSGANVLTF
j_gene: TRBJ2-1; abundance: many; v_gene: TRBV3-1; CDR3aa: CASSPLRGGSLVHEQFF
j_gene: TRBJ2-7; abundance: few; v_gene: TRBV5-1; CDR3aa: CASSLTTTKGEQYF
j_gene: TRBJ1-5; abundance: .; v_gene: TRBV27; CDR3aa: CASSLIGGRGNQPQHF
j_gene: TRBJ2-3; abundance: few; v_gene: TRBV5-1; CDR3aa: CASSRGLAEPSTDTQYF
j_gene: TRBJ1-6; abundance: .; v_gene: TRBV20-1; CDR3aa: CSARGTGGGNSPLHF
j_gene: TRBJ2-1; abundance: few; v_gene: TRBV12-3/TRBV12-4; CDR3aa: CASSLATSGTGEQFF
j_gene: TRBJ2-5; abundance: many; v_gene: TRBV10-2; CDR3aa: CASSQGAQETQYF
j_gene: TRBJ2-1; abundance: many; v_gene: TRBV5-1; CDR3aa: CASTRLAGAYNEQFF
j_gene: TRBJ2-1; abundance: .; v_gene: TRBV7-3; CDR3aa: CASSLGPEILYNEQFF
j_gene: TRBJ1-3; abundance: few; v_gene: TRBV6-2/TRBV6-3; CDR3aa: CASSRTGAPGNTIYF
j_gene: TRBJ1-5; abundance: .; v_gene: TRBV6-6; CDR3aa: CASSYGVNQPQHF
j_gene: TRBJ2-2; abundance: few; v_gene: TRBV9; CDR3aa: CASRVSQGNTGELFF
j_gene: TRBJ2-7; abundance: .; v_gene: TRBV5-5; CDR3aa: CASSFRRGYEQYF
j_gene: TRBJ2-3; abundance: .; v_gene: TRBV5-5; CDR3aa: CASTRLGGPLEDTQYF
j_gene: TRBJ2-7; abundance: few; v_gene: TRBV27; CDR3aa: CASSSRHDEQYF
j_gene: TRBJ1-1; abundance: few; v_gene: TRBV4-1; CDR3aa: CASSQVPGQGPTEAFF
j_gene: TRBJ2-6; abundance: many; v_gene: TRBV5-1; CDR3aa: CASSLVGEGANVLTF
j_gene: TRBJ1-3; abundance: .; v_gene: TRBV30; CDR3aa: CACQEVTGNTIYF
j_gene: TRBJ2-2; abundance: .; v_gene: TRBV12-3/TRBV12-4; CDR3aa: CASSLARTLTGELFF
j_gene: TRBJ1-3; abundance: .; v_gene: TRBV29-1; CDR3aa: CSVVQGPLGNTIYF
j_gene: TRBJ2-5; abundance: many; v_gene: TRBV3-1; CDR3aa: CASSQAGETQYF
j_gene: TRBJ2-7; abundance: few; v_gene: TRBV20-1; CDR3aa: CSASGAESSYEQYF
j_gene: TRBJ2-5; abundance: many; v_gene: TRBV7-2; CDR3aa: CASSLWTGGETQYF
j_gene: TRBJ1-4; abundance: .; v_gene: TRBV20-1; CDR3aa: CSASPQGAFEKLFF
j_gene: TRBJ2-2; abundance: few; v_gene: TRBV12-3/TRBV12-4; CDR3aa: CASSSGLAGESAGELFF
j_gene: TRBJ2-7; abundance: few; v_gene: TRBV5-6; CDR3aa: CASSSTGKGAYEQYF
j_gene: TRBJ2-1; abundance: few; v_gene: TRBV10-3; CDR3aa: CAISLGTGGYNEQFF
j_gene: TRBJ2-7; abundance: .; v_gene: TRBV6-1; CDR3aa: CASSEISRVGDEQYF
j_gene: TRBJ1-2; abundance: .; v_gene: TRBV12-3/TRBV12-4; CDR3aa: CASSLVLGTLVRGYTF
j_gene: TRBJ2-2; abundance: many; v_gene: TRBV20-1; CDR3aa: CSARDGGRGTGELFF
j_gene: TRBJ1-4; abundance: few; v_gene: TRBV3-1; CDR3aa: CASSQDRGTNNEKLFF